The 30 T cell receptor beta chains presented below share a single source sample, sequenced in a study of Tregs in tolerant kidney transplant recipients. The table came from immunoSEQ multiplex PCR; TCRdb's copy has only in-frame clones and leaves some out. In the table there are 240,000 or so clones, about 80% of which are singletons. Sequenced sample: CD4+ T cells from blood. The origin of the receptors is a human donor in good health.

The genes are TRBV6-1 and TRBJ1-2; no reliable D call. V gave up 6 bases and J gave up 0 bases, with 5 bases separating them. The CDR3 has 12 amino acids. Germline V gene data show CDR1 as MNHNS and CDR2 as SASEGT. The CDR3 nucleotides are TGTGCCAGCAGGCAGTCTAACTATGGCTACACCTTC. This encodes CASRQSNYGYTF.

As concerns this clone: Other nucleotide sequences in the sample specify the same CDR3. The chain links TRBV7-9 to TRBJ2-7; 10 bases line up with TRBD2. This CDR3 has 15 amino acids. V shed 7 bases, J shed 1 base, and the junction held 7 bases outside the gene matches. The germline V gene has CDR1 SEHNR and CDR2 FQNEAQ (reference sequence). The CDR3 here is CASNEAGGPSYEQYF. In DNA, the CDR3 is TGTGCCAGCAACGAAGCGGGAGGGCCTTCCTACGAGCAGTACTTC. The full variable domain, rest sourced from reference TRBV7-9 and TRBJ2-7, is DTGVSQNPRHKITKRGQNVTFRCDPISEHNRLYWYRQTLGQGPEFLTYFQNEAQLEKSRLLSDRFSAERPKGSFSTLEIQRTEQGDSAMYLCASNEAGGPSYEQYFGPGTRLTVT.

This clone was observed once. The chain is built from TRBV5-1 and TRBJ2-7; D tentatively reads TRBD1 or TRBD2 (5 bases each). V lost 4 bases and J 0 bases, leaving 17 bases between the germline ends. This CDR3 region has 16 residues. CDR1 SGHRS and CDR2 YFSETQ come from the germline V gene. The CDR3 region is CASSPHGGEGSYEQYF. CDR3 coding DNA: TGCGCCAGCAGCCCCCATGGGGGTGAGGGCTCCTACGAGCAGTACTTC.

The chain carries TRBV6-5 and TRBJ1-5, with D uncertain. Trimming cost V 8 bases and J 7 bases, with 15 bases left between them. The CDR3 is made up of 13 amino acids. Germline V gene lookup returns CDR1 MNHEY and CDR2 SVGAGI. In DNA, the CDR3 is TGTGCCAGCTCCCTTACTCTGAGGCAGCCCCAGCATTTT. This translates into CASSLTLRQPQHF.

A few counts support this clone. This rearrangement joins TRBV10-3 to TRBJ2-1, with 8 positions matching TRBD1. Germline V gene data show CDR1 as ENHRY and CDR2 as SYGVKD. The CDR3 has 12 amino acids. The V segment lost 4 bases and the J segment 8 bases; nucleotides outside the gene matches: 1. CDR3 nucleotides: TGTGCCATCAGTGTACAGGGGGATGAGCAGTTCTTC. The encoded protein is CAISVQGDEQFF.

The V gene is TRBV7-6, the J gene TRBJ2-1, with a weak D call TRBD2 (5 bases). The germline V gene encodes CDR1 SGHVS and CDR2 FNYEAQ. CDR3 length equals 15 residues. The V gene lost 1 base and the J gene lost 8 bases, with 15 bases spanning the gap. The CDR3 here is CASSLDPRTFDEQFF. CDR3 in DNA: TGTGCCAGCAGCTTAGACCCCCGGACTTTCGATGAGCAGTTCTTC.

The chain recombines TRBV7-2 with TRBJ2-7; D is possibly TRBD1 (6 bases). The CDR3 totals 16 residues. The V gene lost 5 bases and the J gene lost 0 bases, with 17 bases spanning the gap. Per germline, CDR1 SGHTA and CDR2 FQGNSA. DNA of the CDR3: TGTGCCAGCAGCCGTAGAGGGGGATCCCTCTCCTACGAGCAGTACTTC. Encoded protein: CASSRRGGSLSYEQYF.

The gene calls are TRBV5-1 and TRBJ2-7; 11 bases are a match to TRBD1. The CDR3 has 16 amino acids. CDR1 and CDR2 from the germline V gene are SGHRS and YFSETQ. Trimming cost V 3 bases and J 1 base; bases outside gene matches: 6. The CDR3 DNA sequence: TGCGCCAGCAGCTCTACCGGGACAGGGGGGTCCTACGAGCAGTACTTC. It specifies CASSSTGTGGSYEQYF. Complete variable domain (other parts from reference TRBV5-1 and TRBJ2-7): KAGVTQTPRYLIKTRGQQVTLSCSPISGHRSVSWYQQTPGQGLQFLFEYFSETQRNKGNFPGRFSGRQFSNSRSEMNVSTLELGDSALYLCASSSTGTGGSYEQYFGPGTRLTVT.

V usage is TRBV11-2 and J usage is TRBJ1-6; TRBD1 matches at 9 bases. V trimming: 1 base; J trimming: 5 bases; junction bases outside the gene matches: 3. Germline values: CDR1 SGHAT, CDR2 FQNNGV. The length of the CDR3 is 16 residues. The CDR3 is CASSLVGTGNNSPLHF. In DNA form, the CDR3 reads TGTGCCAGCAGCTTAGTGGGGACAGGGAATAATTCACCCCTCCACTTT. The full variable domain, in which reference TRBV11-2 and TRBJ1-6 provide the parts outside the CDR3, is EAGVAQSPRYKIIEKRQSVAFWCNPISGHATLYWYQQILGQGPKLLIQFQNNGVVDDSQLPKDRFSAERLKGVDSTLKIQPAKLEDSAVYLCASSLVGTGNNSPLHFGNGTRLTVT.

The V gene is TRBV2, the J gene TRBJ2-2; no clear D. CDR3 length: 14 amino acids. Trimming shortened V by 1 base and J by 3 bases, and 6 bases separated the two germline ends. Germline CDR1 and CDR2: SNHLY and FYNNEI. CDR3 region: CASSEDSYTGELFF. In DNA, the CDR3 is TGTGCCAGCAGTGAAGATAGTTACACCGGGGAGCTGTTTTTT.

This chain links TRBV15 with TRBJ2-3; D not resolved. The CDR3 is made up of 12 amino acids. The germline CDR1 and CDR2 sequences are LNHNV and YYDKDF (reference sequence). V dropped 2 bases and J dropped 2 bases, with 2 bases sitting between them. The CDR3 bases are TGTGCCACCAGCAGAACCACAGATACGCAGTATTTT. It translates to CATSRTTDTQYF.

The J gene is TRBJ1-5, the V gene TRBV7-2; D uncertain. Germline lookup yields CDR1 SGHTA and CDR2 FQGNSA. Trimming left V 0 bases short and J 5 bases short, with 5 bases between. This CDR3 contains 13 residues. CDR3 sequence reads: CASSLAGDQPQHF. CDR3 nucleotide sequence: TGTGCCAGCAGCTTAGCAGGTGATCAGCCCCAGCATTTT.

This clone was observed once. This chain joins TRBV4-1 and TRBJ2-5; D is undetermined. Germline loops: CDR1 MGHRA, CDR2 YSYEKL. This CDR3 comprises 13 residues. Trimming removed 1 base at V and 4 bases at J, with 7 bases between. CDR3 sequence: CASSQALGETQYF. Written as DNA, the CDR3 is TGCGCCAGCAGCCAAGCACTGGGAGAGACCCAGTACTTC.

J is TRBJ2-7 and V is TRBV10-3; 8 bases map to TRBD2. The CDR3 is made up of 15 amino acids. J lost 0 bases, V lost 6 bases, and 7 bases had no gene match. Germline V gene lookup returns CDR1 ENHRY and CDR2 SYGVKD. The CDR3 region is CAISVGGGTSYEQYF. The CDR3 coding sequence is TGTGCCATCAGCGTCGGGGGGGGGACCTCCTACGAGCAGTACTTC.

The chain joins TRBV5-1 to TRBJ2-7; the match to TRBD1 covers 7 bases. V dropped 1 base and J dropped 3; count of bases not matched to a gene: 10. The germline V gene has CDR1 SGHRS and CDR2 YFSETQ. The CDR3 runs to 16 residues. The CDR3 DNA reads as TGCGCCAGCAGCTTGCTCTCCGGACAGGAATTCTACGAGCAGTACTTC. It is translated as CASSLLSGQEFYEQYF.

This chain uses TRBV5-1 with TRBJ1-2, with 7 bases lining up with TRBD1. The CDR3 extends over 16 amino acids. Germline loops: CDR1 SGHRS, CDR2 YFSETQ. V lost 5 bases and J lost 0; bases outside the gene matches: 10. CDR3 residues: CASRASGTDSNYGYTF. CDR3 nucleotides: TGCGCCAGCAGGGCTTCCGGGACAGACTCTAACTATGGCTACACCTTC.

The chain carries TRBV7-9 and TRBJ2-5; D possibly matches TRBD1 or TRBD2 (6 bases each). Per the germline V gene, CDR1 is SEHNR and CDR2 is FQNEAQ (reference sequence). Trimming removed 1 base at V and 5 bases at J, with 14 bases between. The CDR3 is made up of 15 amino acids. CDR3 region: CASSLGGGPSETQYF. In DNA, the CDR3 is TGTGCCAGCAGCTTAGGAGGGGGGCCCTCTGAGACCCAGTACTTC.

The chain employs TRBV5-1 and TRBJ1-3; D is ambiguous. The germline V and J ends were trimmed by 5 bases and 4 bases, with 13 bases remaining between them. Germline values: CDR1 SGHRS, CDR2 YFSETQ. The CDR3 contains 14 residues. The CDR3 here is CASSSQGGGNTIYF. In nucleotides, the CDR3 is TGCGCCAGCAGTTCCCAAGGTGGGGGAAACACCATATATTTT.

J is TRBJ1-5 and V is TRBV2, with 7 bases aligning to TRBD1. The V segment lost 7 bases and the J segment 0 bases; nucleotides outside the gene matches: 6. Germline V gene lookup returns CDR1 SNHLY and CDR2 FYNNEI. There are 15 residues in the CDR3. CDR3 protein: CASTRDRPSNQPQHF. In DNA, the CDR3 is TGTGCCAGCACACGGGACAGACCTAGCAATCAGCCCCAGCATTTT.

This chain uses TRBV6-5 with TRBJ1-2, with 7 bases lining up with TRBD1. The V and J ends lost 0 bases and 5 bases, in that order; junction bases with no gene match: 9. CDR1 and CDR2 (germline): MNHEY, SVGAGI. The CDR3 is 16 residues long. CDR3: CASSYSTGARGYGYTF. In DNA form, the CDR3 reads TGTGCCAGCAGTTACTCAACAGGGGCGAGGGGGTATGGCTACACCTTC.

This clone was seen once. V gene TRBV11-2 combines with J gene TRBJ1-2; D is possibly TRBD1 (5 bases). Per the germline V gene, CDR1 is SGHAT and CDR2 is FQNNGV. This CDR3 contains 13 residues. Trimming left V 2 bases short and J 8 bases short, with 12 bases between. The CDR3 sequence is CASSLRAGDGYTF. The CDR3 DNA is TGTGCCAGCAGCTTACGGGCGGGGGACGGCTACACCTTC.

This chain joins TRBV4-2 and TRBJ2-7; TRBD2 might be the D (5 bases). Trimming stripped 0 bases from V and 4 bases from J, with 10 bases between. This CDR3 has 14 residues. The germline V gene has CDR1 LGHNA and CDR2 YNFKEQ. The CDR3 is CASSQEWLAYEQYF. DNA of the CDR3: TGTGCCAGCAGCCAAGAATGGCTAGCTTACGAGCAGTACTTC.

The rearrangement joins TRBV7-9 to TRBJ2-5, with D hard to call. V was trimmed by 3 bases and J by 6 bases, leaving 14 bases between them. The germline CDR1 and CDR2 sequences are SEHNR and FQNEAQ (reference sequence). This CDR3 spans 14 amino acids. CDR3 in amino acids: CASSFEDRMKTQYF. CDR3 DNA sequence: TGTGCCAGCAGCTTCGAAGATAGGATGAAGACCCAGTACTTC.

J is TRBJ2-1 and V is TRBV5-6; D might be TRBD1 (6 bases). The CDR3 is made up of 13 amino acids. Trimming stripped 4 bases from V and 7 bases from J, with 12 bases between. Germline V gives CDR1 SGHDT, CDR2 YYEEEE. This chain's CDR3 is CASSRGQLNEQFF. CDR3 nucleotide sequence: TGTGCCAGCAGCCGAGGACAGCTAAATGAGCAGTTCTTC.

This clone occurred once. The CDR3 nucleotides are TGTGCCAGCTCACCCAGGGAGGTGGCCACCGGGGAGCTGTTTTTT. Residues: CASSPREVATGELFF. V is TRBV18 and J is TRBJ2-2; maybe TRBD2 (6 bases). Germline V gives CDR1 KGHSH, CDR2 LQKENI. The V end lost 3 bases, the J end lost 4 bases, and 12 bases lay between the germline ends. CDR3 size: 15 residues.

In this sample, this clone turned up a few times. The rearrangement links TRBV11-2 to TRBJ2-7, with unresolved D. The CDR3 length is 14 residues. With 3 bases removed from V and 3 bases from J, the gap between germline ends came to 12 bases. Germline V lookup: CDR1 SGHAT, CDR2 FQNNGV. This chain's CDR3 is CASSLQSSNYEQYF. Written as DNA, the CDR3 is TGTGCCAGCAGCTTGCAGAGCTCAAACTACGAGCAGTACTTC.

This clone has just a few counts. The chain combines TRBV10-1 with TRBJ2-2, with D perhaps TRBD2 (6 bases). Deletions cut 3 bases from V and 7 bases from J, with 15 bases between. The CDR3 spans 15 residues. CDR1 and CDR2 from the germline V gene are WNHNN and SYGVQD (reference sequence). The CDR3 nucleotides are TGCGCCAGCAGTGATCCGGGGGACTGGGGCGGGGAGCTGTTTTTT. It specifies CASSDPGDWGGELFF.

CDR3 DNA: TGTGCCAGCTCCCGGGCGGGGACAGGAAAAGAGACCCAGTACTTC. It yields the protein CASSRAGTGKETQYF. The chain is built from TRBV9 and TRBJ2-5; TRBD1 matches 8 bases. The junction had 11 bases not matched to a gene; V was cut back by 7 bases and J by 3 bases. CDR1 and CDR2 from the germline V gene are SGDLS and YYNGEE. The CDR3 loop spans 15 amino acids.

The chain couples TRBV11-1 to TRBJ2-2; no clear D gene. Germline-derived CDR1 and CDR2 are SGHAT and FQDESV (reference sequence). CDR3 size: 16 residues. Trimming stripped 5 bases from V and 4 bases from J, with 17 bases between. CDR3 amino acids: CASSPQAVVATGELFF. In DNA, the CDR3 is TGTGCCAGCAGCCCTCAGGCAGTGGTGGCCACCGGGGAGCTGTTTTTT.

The chain links TRBV11-2 to TRBJ2-7; TRBD1 matches at 7 bases. With V trimmed by 1 base and J by 3 bases, 6 bases remained unmatched. Germline CDR1 SGHAT, CDR2 FQNNGV. CDR3 size: 15 residues. The CDR3 spells CASSLGGTVLYEQYF. The DNA for the CDR3 is TGTGCCAGCAGCTTAGGAGGGACAGTACTCTACGAGCAGTACTTC.